Each of the 13 T cell receptor beta chains below was sequenced from the same sample in a study of shared clonotypes between healthy human individuals. The assay was immunoSEQ multiplex PCR, and TCRdb's table has in-frame clones only and misses some. This sample has roughly 500,000 clones, with more than 65% found just once. The sequencing input was PBMCs. These receptors all come from a woman in her thirties or forties in good health. Some clones in this sample may be carry-over from other donors' samples.

There are a few counts of this clone. J is TRBJ2-1 and V is TRBV7-6, with TRBD2 matching over 10 bases. This CDR3 comprises 15 residues. The germline V gene encodes CDR1 SGHVS and CDR2 FNYEAQ. J gave up 1 base and V 4 bases, and 1 base lay outside the gene matches. For the CDR3, the DNA is TGTGCCAGCAGCTCTAGCGGGAGATCCTACAATGAGCAGTTCTTC. The encoded protein is CASSSSGRSYNEQFF.

The rearrangement joins TRBV6-5 to TRBJ2-2; D gene uncertain. V was clipped by 6 bases and J by 1 base, with 6 bases between them. CDR3 length: 13 amino acids. Germline V lookup: CDR1 MNHEY, CDR2 SVGAGI. CDR3 DNA sequence: TGTGCCAGCAGGGCAAGGAACACCGGGGAGCTGTTTTTT. It encodes CASRARNTGELFF.

This CDR3 reads CASSSKQGAEGYTF. The DNA for the CDR3 is TGTGCCAGCAGCTCAAAACAGGGGGCTGAGGGCTACACCTTC. V usage is TRBV5-4 and J usage is TRBJ1-2; the match to TRBD1 covers 9 bases. This CDR3 comprises 14 residues. Germline V gene lookup returns CDR1 SGHNT and CDR2 YYREEE (reference sequence). Losses at the gene ends were 3 bases for V and 8 bases for J; bases not matched to a gene: 8.

The chain couples TRBV7-2 to TRBJ2-5; D perhaps matches TRBD2 (6 bases). V lost 5 bases and J 9 bases, leaving 16 bases between the germline ends. Germline lookup yields CDR1 SGHTA and CDR2 FQGNSA. CDR3 length: 13 amino acids. CDR3 in amino acids: CASSPGLYSAQYF. For the CDR3, the DNA is TGTGCCAGCAGCCCGGGACTCTATTCGGCCCAGTACTTC.

In this sample, this clone turned up a few times. The sample carries other DNA sequences with the same CDR3. The chain joins TRBV7-9 to TRBJ1-3; D is unresolved. CDR3 length equals 12 residues. Between the trimmed V and J ends, which lost 2 bases and 2 bases, there was a span of 1 base. Germline V gives CDR1 SEHNR, CDR2 FQNEAQ (reference sequence). CDR3 sequence reads: CASSLTGNTIYF. Here the CDR3 DNA reads TGTGCCAGCAGCTTAACTGGAAACACCATATATTTT.

For the CDR3, the DNA is TGTGCCAGCAGTCGGGCAACTGGGGCCAACGTCCTGACTTTC. Translated: CASSRATGANVLTF. The V call is TRBV9, the J call TRBJ2-6; the D is unclear. The CDR3 extends over 14 amino acids. Germline V gives CDR1 SGDLS, CDR2 YYNGEE. V lost 5 bases and J 2 bases, leaving 8 bases between the germline ends.

This clone appeared many times. The V and J genes are TRBV18 and TRBJ2-1; 7 bases match TRBD1. V lost 4 bases to trimming and J lost 6 bases; unmatched junction nucleotides: 6. Germline V gene data show CDR1 as KGHSH and CDR2 as LQKENI. The length of the CDR3 is 14 residues. The CDR3 DNA sequence: TGTGCCAGCTCACGAGACAGGGCGGGCAATGAGCAGTTCTTC. Amino acid sequence: CASSRDRAGNEQFF.

This clone was observed at least ten times. V is TRBV15 and J is TRBJ2-4; TRBD1 is a possible D gene (5 bases). V lost 1 base and J lost 3, with 13 bases in between. This CDR3 has 16 residues. Germline V CDR1 and CDR2: LNHNV, YYDKDF (reference sequence). The DNA of the CDR3 is TGTGCCACCAGCAGAGGACGACAGAAAAGCAAAAACATTCAGTACTTC. It specifies CATSRGRQKSKNIQYF.

A remark on this clone: This likely came from a read error, as a far larger clone is one base away. The chain uses TRBV2 and TRBJ1-1; D is unclear. Germline CDR1 is SNHLY and CDR2 is FYNNEI. The CDR3 extends over 13 amino acids. The CDR3 here is CAGSVSTNTEAFF. In DNA form, the CDR3 reads TGTGCCGGCAGTGTTTCGACAAACACTGAAGCTTTCTTT.

The chain is built from TRBV7-2 and TRBJ1-2; D is undetermined. The CDR3 totals 11 residues. Trimming took off 5 bases at V and 4 bases at J, with 5 bases between the two ends. Germline V gives CDR1 SGHTA, CDR2 FQGNSA. The CDR3 region has the DNA TGTGCCAGCAGCCCCAGCTATGGCTACACCTTC. This sequence encodes CASSPSYGYTF.

This clone was picked up a small number of times. The chain employs TRBV27 and TRBJ2-1; D is perhaps TRBD1 or TRBD2 (5 bases each). Per germline, CDR1 MNHEY and CDR2 SMNVEV (reference sequence). The ends were cut back, 8 bases at V and 5 bases at J, with 10 bases in the middle. This CDR3 has 12 residues. CDR3 amino acids: CASGDPNNEQFF. CDR3 coding DNA: TGTGCCAGCGGGGACCCTAACAATGAGCAGTTCTTC.

This clone was found a few times. The chain couples TRBV25-1 to TRBJ2-1, with 10 bases lining up with TRBD2. V shed 7 bases and J 5 bases; nucleotides not matched to a gene: 2. Germline lookup yields CDR1 MGHDK and CDR2 SYGVNS. This CDR3 has 13 residues. Here the CDR3 DNA reads TGTGCCAGCACCCTAGCGGGAGACAATGAGCAGTTCTTC. It specifies CASTLAGDNEQFF.

The genes are TRBV14 and TRBJ2-1, with unresolved D. Germline lookup yields CDR1 SGHDN and CDR2 FVKESK. V was cut by 4 bases and J by 4 bases, with 14 bases left in between. CDR3 length: 15 amino acids. CDR3 region: CASSPLVGIYNEQFF. The CDR3, as DNA: TGTGCCAGCAGCCCTCTAGTTGGGATATACAATGAGCAGTTCTTC.